The clone carrying this T cell receptor beta chain has just a few counts. Its target is unknown. In germline, CDR1 is KGHSH, CDR2 LQKENI. V was pared by 2 bases and J by 1 base, with 6 bases between. CDR3 length: 15 residues. Patients were excluded for autoimmune disease history or systemic immunosuppression. This record comes from a study of OX40 agonist ivuxolimab in advanced cancers. Study information: Males comprised approximately 84% of the group, whose mean age was 60 years (range about 23 to 80). The study's findings and limits: Circulating CD4+ and CD8+ T cells showed clonal expansion by week 6 at 0.1 to 3.0 mg/kg. Normalized expansion of T-cell clones was also low for some nonresponders.

The method was immunoSEQ multiplex PCR; TCRdb's version includes in-frame clones alone and lacks a portion of them. The table shows tens of thousands of clones, with about three quarters occurring only once. The sequences come from CD4+ or CD8+ T cells sorted from blood, collected in a trial of the OX40 agonist ivuxolimab. This sequence originates from an adult with an advanced solid tumor such as melanoma, head and neck, liver or kidney cancer. This rearrangement joins TRBV18 to TRBJ2-6; TRBD1 is a possible D gene (6 bases). The CDR3 DNA reads as TGTGCCAGCTCACCAGACAGGTCTGGGGCCAACGTCCTGACTTTC. Protein: CASSPDRSGANVLTF.